A selection of T cell receptor beta chains follows, all from one sample in a study of beta chain features in type 1 diabetes. Repertoires were generated with immunoSEQ multiplex PCR, while TCRdb's copy carries only in-frame clones and drops some. The sample contains about 450,000 clones, approximately 10% of which appear only once. Material: naive CD4+ T cells from blood. These receptors were taken from a woman aged 18-35 years in good health. Both conserved end residues are part of each CDR3. Fields, in order: V gene, clone size, J gene, D gene, CDR3 DNA, CDR3 protein. The D gene is left open where the match is weak. Size is omitted from some rows. Given values are once, few, many or a class for expanded clones.

TRBV4-2	-	TRBJ2-7	-	TGTGCCAGCAGCCAAGGACGCGTTACCTACGAGCAGTACTTC	CASSQGRVTYEQYF
TRBV29-1	-	TRBJ2-3	TRBD1	TGCAGCAGAAGGGACAGGGGCACAGATACGCAGTATTTT	CSRRDRGTDTQYF
TRBV7-6	few	TRBJ2-5	TRBD2	TGTGCCAGCAGCCCAGGACTAGCGGGGGGTATCAGGGAGACCCAGTACTTC	CASSPGLAGGIRETQYF
TRBV7-2	-	TRBJ2-3	-	TGTGCCAGCAGCCCCGGGGCGGGCTTAAATACGCAGTATTTT	CASSPGAGLNTQYF
TRBV10-3	-	TRBJ2-1	-	TGTGCCATTAAGGACTGGGATTACAATGAGCAGTTCTTC	CAIKDWDYNEQFF
TRBV30	few	TRBJ2-2	-	TGTGCCTGGAGTGTACGGGCGGGAAAGTACACCGGGGAGCTGTTTTTT	CAWSVRAGKYTGELFF
TRBV6-1	-	TRBJ1-6	-	TGTGCCAGCAGTAACCCCATATCCTATAATTCACCCCTCCACTTT	CASSNPISYNSPLHF
TRBV5-1	few	TRBJ2-7	TRBD1	TGCGCCAGCAGCTCCCGGGACAGGGCCACCTACGAGCAGTACTTC	CASSSRDRATYEQYF
TRBV9	few	TRBJ2-1	TRBD2	TGTGCCAGCAGCCCCCTTGGTAGGGAGGGACAGCAGTTCTTC	CASSPLGREGQQFF
TRBV7-2	few	TRBJ2-1	TRBD2	TGTGCCAGCACCTCACTAGCGGGATACAATGAGCAGTTCTTC	CASTSLAGYNEQFF
TRBV28	-	TRBJ2-1	-	TGTGCCAGCAGTTTACCCGGGAGCTACAATGAGCAGTTCTTC	CASSLPGSYNEQFF
TRBV7-7	once	TRBJ2-5	-	TGTGCTAGCAGCCTCCTTTCTGCGACGGAACAAGAGACCCAGTACTTC	CASSLLSATEQETQYF
TRBV6-1	-	TRBJ2-2	-	TGTGCCAGCAACAGGGTATGGACCGGGGAGCTGTTTTTT	CASNRVWTGELFF
TRBV7-8	-	TRBJ2-5	-	TGTGCCAGCAGCTTAGGCCGGGGGACAGAACAAGAGACCCAGTACTTC	CASSLGRGTEQETQYF
TRBV7-3	-	TRBJ1-2	TRBD1	TGTGCCAGCAGCCCGGACAGGGGCTATGGCTACACCTTC	CASSPDRGYGYTF
TRBV5-1	-	TRBJ2-6	-	TGCGCCAGCAGCGATACACCTGGTGCCGGGGCCAACGTCCTGACTTTC	CASSDTPGAGANVLTF
TRBV9	-	TRBJ2-5	-	TGTGCCAGCAGCGTAGTTTCTTTGGGGACGACGAGCCAAGAGACCCAGTACTTC	CASSVVSLGTTSQETQYF
TRBV18	-	TRBJ2-4	TRBD2	TGTGCCAGCTCACCCCGGGGGGACCTAGCCAAAAACATTCAGTACTTC	CASSPRGDLAKNIQYF
TRBV29-1	-	TRBJ1-2	-	TGCAGCGTTGATTCTCCTAACTATGGCTACACCTTC	CSVDSPNYGYTF
TRBV29-1	-	TRBJ1-3	-	TGCAGCGTTGAGGGAAGGGCCTCTGGAAACACCATATATTTT	CSVEGRASGNTIYF
TRBV14	-	TRBJ2-5	-	TGTGCCAGCAGCCCGCGTTGGGGACAAGAGACCCAGTACTTC	CASSPRWGQETQYF
TRBV9	-	TRBJ2-3	TRBD2	TGTGCCAGCAGCCCCTTAGCGGGATTCACAGATACGCAGTATTTT	CASSPLAGFTDTQYF
TRBV6-1	few	TRBJ2-1	-	TGTGCCAGCAGGCGGGACACTCACTCCTACAATGAGCAGTTCTTC	CASRRDTHSYNEQFF